These 22 T cell receptor beta chains came from one sample sequenced in a study of blood T cell repertoires in COVID-19. Here immunoSEQ multiplex PCR was the method, and the copy in TCRdb shows in-frame clones only, minus some. Of 300,000 or so clones in the sample, around nine tenths were seen once. Sequenced material: peripheral blood. These receptors were taken from a man aged 70 or older with acute or convalescent COVID-19.

V gene TRBV9 combines with J gene TRBJ2-1; 8 bases are shared with TRBD1. The CDR3 is 15 residues long. Germline assignment: CDR1 SGDLS and CDR2 YYNGEE. V lost 3 bases and J lost 7; bases outside the gene matches: 9. CDR3 DNA: TGTGCCAGCAGCGGAATGACAGGGACAGGAAATGAGCAGTTCTTC. Amino acids: CASSGMTGTGNEQFF.

The chain carries TRBV6-1 and TRBJ1-1, with D hard to call. CDR3 size: 14 residues. V lost 3 bases and J 2 bases, leaving 10 bases between the germline ends. Germline values: CDR1 MNHNS, CDR2 SASEGT. The CDR3 DNA follows: TGTGCCAGCAGTGATGGAGGGATAAACACTGAAGCTTTCTTT. It yields the protein CASSDGGINTEAFF.

This chain connects TRBV18 to TRBJ2-1; 9 bases are a match to TRBD1. This CDR3 has 15 amino acids. With 0 bases clipped from V and 7 bases from J, the junction kept 4 bases outside the gene matches. In germline, CDR1 is KGHSH, CDR2 LQKENI. CDR3 coding DNA: TGTGCCAGCTCACCACCGGGACAGGGAGGAAATGAGCAGTTCTTC. This translates into CASSPPGQGGNEQFF.

The chain carries TRBV5-6 and TRBJ1-2, with 7 bases aligning to TRBD1. The V segment lost 4 bases and the J segment 0 bases; nucleotides outside the gene matches: 3. Germline assignment: CDR1 SGHDT and CDR2 YYEEEE. The CDR3 sequence is 14 residues long. This CDR3 is CASSRQGPNYGYTF. The DNA of the CDR3 is TGTGCCAGCAGCCGACAGGGACCTAACTATGGCTACACCTTC.

The chain is built from TRBV15 and TRBJ1-6; perhaps TRBD1 as D (5 bases). CDR1 is LNHNV and CDR2 is YYDKDF in the germline V gene (reference sequence). Trimming removed 0 bases from V and 15 bases from J, with 12 bases in between. There are 13 residues in the CDR3. In nucleotides, the CDR3 is TGTGCCACCAGCAGAGATCGATCCAGGGACCTCCACTTT. Its translation: CATSRDRSRDLHF.

This clone was found once. The J gene is TRBJ2-1, the V gene TRBV2; D perhaps matches TRBD1 (6 bases). The CDR3 consists of 15 residues. Trimming shortened V by 7 bases and J by 0 bases, and 13 bases separated the two germline ends. Germline lookup yields CDR1 SNHLY and CDR2 FYNNEI. The CDR3 region is CASTRDTSSYNEQFF. Written as DNA, the CDR3 is TGTGCCAGCACCCGGGACACCAGCTCCTACAATGAGCAGTTCTTC.

The rearrangement uses TRBV18 and TRBJ1-1; no definite D call. There are 15 residues in the CDR3. V gave up 2 bases and J gave up 1 base, with 11 bases separating them. Per the germline V gene, CDR1 is KGHSH and CDR2 is LQKENI. CDR3 sequence: CASSPGEEGNTEAFF. The CDR3, as DNA: TGTGCCAGCTCACCAGGTGAAGAGGGGAACACTGAAGCTTTCTTT.

The gene calls are TRBV28 and TRBJ2-3; TRBD2 matches 11 bases. The CDR3 is 17 residues long. Per germline, CDR1 MDHEN and CDR2 SYDVKM. With V trimmed by 6 bases and J by 2 bases, 10 bases remained unmatched. For the CDR3, the DNA is TGTGCCAGCAGGTTACCCACTAGCGGGGGCCTCACAGATACGCAGTATTTT. Its translation: CASRLPTSGGLTDTQYF.

This clone was seen just once. The chain employs TRBV25-1 and TRBJ1-2, with D unresolved. Germline CDR1 MGHDK, CDR2 SYGVNS. V lost 5 bases and J 2 bases, leaving 6 bases between the germline ends. The CDR3 runs to 12 residues. The CDR3 bases are TGTGCCAGCAGTTACCAGAACTATGGCTACACCTTC. As protein: CASSYQNYGYTF.

This chain connects TRBV5-1 to TRBJ2-3, with 7 bases identical to TRBD2. V lost 4 bases and J lost 0; bases outside the gene matches: 8. Germline CDR1 SGHRS, CDR2 YFSETQ. The CDR3 runs 16 residues. This chain's CDR3 is CASSGTGGVSTDTQYF. CDR3 sequence (DNA): TGCGCCAGCAGCGGAACGGGGGGAGTGAGCACAGATACGCAGTATTTT.

The chain joins TRBV11-2 to TRBJ2-2; a possible D gene is TRBD1 (6 bases). The CDR3 length is 16 residues. Trimming removed 0 bases at V and 1 base at J, with 9 bases between. Germline V lookup: CDR1 SGHAT, CDR2 FQNNGV. The DNA of the CDR3 is TGTGCCAGCAGCTTAGACTTGACAGGGAACACCGGGGAGCTGTTTTTT. Residues: CASSLDLTGNTGELFF.

The chain couples TRBV7-2 to TRBJ2-2; the match to TRBD2 covers 7 bases. Germline CDR1 and CDR2: SGHTA and FQGNSA. Germline trimming cut 5 bases from V and 6 bases from J; bases unmatched to any gene: 12. The CDR3 is 16 residues long. The CDR3 protein is CASSPRGGTRSGELFF. The CDR3 coding sequence is TGTGCCAGCAGCCCTCGCGGGGGTACTAGGTCCGGGGAGCTGTTTTTT. Supplemented by reference TRBV7-2 and TRBJ2-2, the full variable domain reads GAGVSQSPSNKVTEKGKDVELRCDPISGHTALYWYRQSLGQGLEFLIYFQGNSAPDKSGLPSDRFSAERTGGSVSTLTIQRTQQEDSAVYLCASSPRGGTRSGELFFGEGSRLTVL.

The chain employs TRBV6-5 and TRBJ1-5, with TRBD1 matching 10 bases. Trimming at V came to 2 bases and at J to 4 bases, leaving 5 bases not matched to a gene. CDR1 is MNHEY and CDR2 is SVGAGI in the germline V gene. CDR3 length equals 16 residues. The CDR3 reads CASSYTWTGGNQPQHF. The CDR3 DNA reads as TGTGCCAGCAGTTACACCTGGACAGGGGGAAATCAGCCCCAGCATTTT.

J is TRBJ2-5 and V is TRBV12-1; no check of the table's D call, TRBD2, against the DNA was made. TRBV12-1 is an annotated pseudogene. The CDR3 sequence is 15 residues long. The CDR3 loop reads CASSLEREVRETQYF. DNA for the CDR3: TGTGCCAGCAGCTTAGAGCGGGAGGTAAGAGAGACCCAGTACTTC.

The chain is built from TRBV21-1 and TRBJ2-2; TRBD1, the table's D call, was not compared with the DNA. TRBV21-1 is flagged as a pseudogene. The CDR3 consists of 15 residues. The CDR3 here is CASTEGTGNTGELFF. CDR3 in DNA: TGTGCCAGCACGGAAGGGACAGGGAACACCGGGGAGCTGTTTTTT.

The chain uses TRBV29-1 and TRBJ1-1, with 7 bases aligning to TRBD1. Per germline, CDR1 SQVTM and CDR2 ANQGSEA. This CDR3 comprises 13 residues. With V trimmed by 6 bases and J by 3 bases, 7 bases remained unmatched. The CDR3 sequence is CSVDRDSYTEAFF. The CDR3 region has the DNA TGCAGCGTAGACCGGGACAGCTACACTGAAGCTTTCTTT.

The V gene is TRBV18, the J gene TRBJ2-7, with D maybe TRBD2 (6 bases). Germline loops: CDR1 KGHSH, CDR2 LQKENI. The V end lost 5 bases, the J end lost 0 bases, and 11 bases lay between the germline ends. This CDR3 contains 14 residues. Here the CDR3 DNA reads TGTGCCAGCTCAGCTAGCGCCAGCTCCTACGAGCAGTACTTC. This gives the protein CASSASASSYEQYF.

The chain couples TRBV19 to TRBJ1-3, with D tentatively TRBD1 (5 bases). The germline gives CDR1 LNHDA, CDR2 SQIVND (reference sequence). CDR3 length: 13 amino acids. Trimming stripped 8 bases from V and 0 bases from J, with 8 bases between. CDR3 in amino acids: CASGQGSGNTIYF. As DNA, the CDR3 is TGTGCCAGTGGCCAGGGCTCTGGAAACACCATATATTTT.

The chain is built from TRBV4-1 and TRBJ2-7; a possible D gene is TRBD1 (6 bases). CDR1 and CDR2 (germline): MGHRA, YSYEKL. Trimming stripped 2 bases from V and 0 bases from J, with 14 bases between. CDR3 length: 16 residues. The CDR3 sequence: CASSQPPGTISYEQYF. In nucleotides, the CDR3 is TGCGCCAGCAGCCAACCCCCCGGGACAATCTCCTACGAGCAGTACTTC.

This clone was counted only a few times. The J gene is TRBJ1-4, the V gene TRBV4-2; the match to TRBD1 covers 10 bases. The germline CDR1 and CDR2 sequences are LGHNA and YNFKEQ. The CDR3 runs 15 residues. The trim removed 3 bases at V and 6 bases at J, leaving 4 bases unmatched. The CDR3 bases are TGTGCCAGCAGCCAGACAGGGGGCCGGGATGAAAAACTGTTTTTT. Protein sequence: CASSQTGGRDEKLFF.

V usage is TRBV4-2 and J usage is TRBJ2-7; 8 positions match TRBD1. Germline CDR1 LGHNA, CDR2 YNFKEQ. The CDR3 covers 15 residues. The junction had 6 bases not matched to a gene; V was cut back by 2 bases and J by 3 bases. The CDR3 here is CASSQTGTGDYEQYF. CDR3 bases: TGTGCCAGCAGCCAAACCGGGACAGGAGACTACGAGCAGTACTTC.

The genes are TRBV10-1 and TRBJ2-1; maybe TRBD2 (5 bases). The CDR3 loop spans 16 amino acids. The germline V gene encodes CDR1 WNHNN and CDR2 SYGVQD (reference sequence). Trimming removed 7 bases at V and 6 bases at J, with 22 bases between. Here the CDR3 reads CASKPSEEPLTNEQFF. CDR3 DNA sequence: TGCGCCAGCAAGCCCTCGGAGGAACCTCTTACCAATGAGCAGTTCTTC.